Listed below are T cell receptor beta chains from one sample, sequenced in a study of T cells after yellow fever vaccination. TCRdb reprocessed the 5' RACE reads via MiXCR and lists one record per CDR3 protein. The table includes some 560,000 distinct CDR3 sequences, over 15% detected once. The sample consisted of PBMCs, taken 15 days after the yellow fever booster vaccination. Receptors originate from a young man who received the YFV17D yellow fever vaccine. CDR3s leave out the opening cysteine and the closing phenylalanine or tryptophan.

TRBV29-1 TAFKETQY
TRBV5-1 ASSLGPRTDNQPQH
TRBV6-2/TRBV6-3 ASSYSQLADSYEQY
TRBV20-1 SAGPDSSGETQY
TRBV15 ATSKNLALITDTQY
TRBV6-2/TRBV6-3 ASSYSLAGPYNEQF
TRBV3-1 ASRTREGNTEAF
TRBV29-1 SVVGRYGYT
TRBV7-2 ASTSGGSKNIQY
TRBV20-1 SARDRGRREQF
TRBV20-1 SARGPDSGISETQY
TRBV20-1 SAHLLGPETQY
TRBV29-1 SVDGGSTDTQY
TRBV12-3/TRBV12-4 ASSLAGRANYGYT
TRBV20-1 SARLAGGEQY
TRBV20-1 CASPGRTSPLSGANVLT
TRBV12-3/TRBV12-4 ASSFQAGGALGF
TRBV7-8 ASSLRGGVPGELF
TRBV21-1 AISLGEGTYEQY
TRBV19 ASSITGLAEGGDTQY
TRBV10-2 ASSVAAQAGGELF
TRBV7-8 ASSFLGADTEAF
TRBV5-1 ASSLEGRNNVLT
TRBV7-8 ASSSGQGGSTQY
TRBV10-3 AISDRGLGTDTQY
TRBV29-1 SVELQGRFRAF
TRBV19 ASSIKGPWNEQF
TRBV30 AWSVPSGRAAEQF
TRBV12-3/TRBV12-4 ASRASDYGEQF
TRBV3-1 ASSQDLTSGTSTDTQY
TRBV27 ASSFGVGADTQY